This T cell receptor beta chain was recorded in a study of post-analysis software for immune sequencing data. Study-level information: Clinical courses comprised relapsing-remitting, secondary progressive and progressive-relapsing multiple sclerosis. Regarding the study as a whole: Clustering by F measure revealed strong co-clustering among samples prepared together in one batch. Relative to controls, patients with multiple sclerosis showed significantly lower normalized Chao1 diversity.

As to this clonotype: Its antigen is still unknown.

TCR beta libraries were prepared from cDNA with unique molecular identifiers. Out of roughly 0.85 to 11 million T cells, a few hundred thousand cDNA molecules were generated. TCRdb reanalysed the PCR reads using MiXCR and keeps one entry per CDR3 protein. The sample carries 750,000 to 950,000 distinct CDR3 sequences, roughly 50% recorded once. This clonotype was sampled from a girl aged 5-17 years with multiple sclerosis. Input material: blood.

This CDR3 is CASSPERERAGRGSEQFF. DNA for the CDR3: TGCGCCAGCAGCCCAGAGAGGGAGAGGGCGGGAAGAGGGTCGGAGCAGTTCTTC. This chain links TRBV4-1 with TRBJ2-1, with D possibly matching TRBD2 (6 bases). CDR1 is MGHRA and CDR2 is YSYEKL in the germline V gene. This CDR3 spans 18 amino acids. The ends were cut back, 4 bases at V and 10 bases at J, with 29 bases in the middle.